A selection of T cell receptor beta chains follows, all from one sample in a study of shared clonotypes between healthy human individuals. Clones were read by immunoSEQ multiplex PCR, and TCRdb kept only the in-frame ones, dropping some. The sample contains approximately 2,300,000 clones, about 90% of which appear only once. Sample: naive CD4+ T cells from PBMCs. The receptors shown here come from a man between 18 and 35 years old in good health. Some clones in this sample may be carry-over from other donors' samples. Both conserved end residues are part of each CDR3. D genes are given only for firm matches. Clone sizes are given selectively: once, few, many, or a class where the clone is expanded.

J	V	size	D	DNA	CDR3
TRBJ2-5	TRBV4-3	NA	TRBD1	TGCGCCAGCAGCCGACAGGGGTTCCAAGAGACCCAGTACTTC	CASSRQGFQETQYF
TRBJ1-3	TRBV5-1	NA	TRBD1	TGCGCCAGCAGCCGAAGACAGGGGAAGACTGGAAACACCATATATTTT	CASSRRQGKTGNTIYF
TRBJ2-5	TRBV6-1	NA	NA	TGTGCCAGCAGTGGTGGAGGGCCAGAGACCCAGTACTTC	CASSGGGPETQYF
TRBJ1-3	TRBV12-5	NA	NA	TGTGCTAGTGGTTTGGTAACAGCCGGATCTGGAAACACCATATATTTT	CASGLVTAGSGNTIYF
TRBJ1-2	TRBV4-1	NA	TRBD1	TGCGCCAGCAGCCCTATAGGACAGGGAGTTGGTGGCTACACCTTC	CASSPIGQGVGGYTF
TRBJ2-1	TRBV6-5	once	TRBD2	TGTGCCAGCAAAGTCGGGACTAGCGGGATCTATGAGCAGTTCTTC	CASKVGTSGIYEQFF
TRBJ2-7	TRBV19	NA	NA	TGTGCCAGTAGTATGAGGATCCGGAACTACGAGCAGTACTTC	CASSMRIRNYEQYF
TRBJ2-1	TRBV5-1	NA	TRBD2	TGCGCCGGATCCGAGGGACTAGCGGGGTACAATGAGCAGTTCTTC	CAGSEGLAGYNEQFF
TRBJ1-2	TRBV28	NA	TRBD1	TGTGCCACCGAGGGACAGGGGAGTAACTATGGCTACACCTTC	CATEGQGSNYGYTF
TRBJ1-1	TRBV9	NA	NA	TGTGCCAGCGGAGACCAACTTGAAGCTTTCTTT	CASGDQLEAFF
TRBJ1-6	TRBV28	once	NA	TGTGCCAGCAGTGGGCCGTCCTATAATTCACCCCTCCACTTT	CASSGPSYNSPLHF
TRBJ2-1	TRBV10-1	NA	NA	TGCGCCAGCAGTGAGAATGATTGGCTCTACTACAATGAGCAGTTCTTC	CASSENDWLYYNEQFF
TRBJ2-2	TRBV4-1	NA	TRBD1	TGCGCCAGCAGACCCACTGGGACAGGGAACACCGGGGAGCTGTTTTTT	CASRPTGTGNTGELFF
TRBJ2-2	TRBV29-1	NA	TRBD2	TGCAGCGTACCTCTTCGCCCGGCTAGCGGGGGGAACACCGGGGAGCTGTTTTTT	CSVPLRPASGGNTGELFF
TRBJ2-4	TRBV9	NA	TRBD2	TGTGCCAGCAGCCCCCCCCCGGGGGGGGAGACCAAAAACATTCAGTACTTC	CASSPPPGGETKNIQYF
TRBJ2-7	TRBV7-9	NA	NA	TGTGCCAGCAGCTTAGGTGTAGGTACCTACGAGCAGTACTTC	CASSLGVGTYEQYF
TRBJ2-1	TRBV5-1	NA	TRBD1	TGCGCCAGCAGCTGGAACTCCGGGACAGGGGATAGTATCGGCAAGTACAATGAGCAGTTCTTC	CASSWNSGTGDSIGKYNEQFF
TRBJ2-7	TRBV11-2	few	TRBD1	TGTGCCAGCGGACAGGGATACACCTACGAGCAGTACTTC	CASGQGYTYEQYF
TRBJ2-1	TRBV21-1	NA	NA	TGTGCCAGCAGACGAAACTCCGGGCCAGGCAACAATGAGCAGTTCTTC	CASRRNSGPGNNEQFF
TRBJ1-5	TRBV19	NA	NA	TGTGCCACCACCAGGTGGTTTAGCAATCAGCCCCAGCATTTT	CATTRWFSNQPQHF
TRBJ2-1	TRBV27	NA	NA	TGTGCCAGCAGGCCGACTAGACTGATCAACAATGAGCAGTTCTTC	CASRPTRLINNEQFF
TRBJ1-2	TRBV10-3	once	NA	TGTGCCATCAGTCGCGACGATATTAATGGCTACACCTTC	CAISRDDINGYTF
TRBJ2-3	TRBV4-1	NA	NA	TGCGCCAGCAGCCAAGTAGGGGTCGCCACAGATACGCAGTATTTT	CASSQVGVATDTQYF
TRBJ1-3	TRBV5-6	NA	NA	TGTGCCAGCAGCAGGATAGCCGGAAACACCATATATTTT	CASSRIAGNTIYF
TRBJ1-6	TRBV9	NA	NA	TGTGCCAGCAGTGCCGGCCAGGCCGTTTCACCCCTCCACTTT	CASSAGQAVSPLHF
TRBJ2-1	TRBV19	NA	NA	TGTGCCAGTAGTATTACACGGACGGCCTACAATGAGCAGTTCTTC	CASSITRTAYNEQFF
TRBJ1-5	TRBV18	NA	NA	TGTGCCAGCTCACCACCAGGCAGGGCTGGCGGTGATCAGCCCCAGCATTTT	CASSPPGRAGGDQPQHF